The rows below give T cell receptor beta chains drawn from one sample of a study of blood T cell repertoires in COVID-19. The assay was immunoSEQ multiplex PCR, and TCRdb's table has in-frame clones only and misses some. The table lists under 300,000 clones, roughly nine tenths of them singletons. Sequencing was carried out using PBMCs or T cells enriched from blood (not recorded which). These receptor sequences come from a human donor in a cohort exposed to, infected with or recovered from COVID-19 (not recorded which). The donor label of this sample is uncertain. The conserved cysteine and the conserved F or W are not part of the CDR3 here. Fields, in order: V gene, D gene, CDR3 protein. A D gene is named only where the DNA matches it firmly.

>TRBV13|NA
ASSLGTMGGQESPLH
>TRBV2|TRBD1
ASSEVSGQGLAEQF
>TRBV28|NA
ASSLRNTEAF
>TRBV6-5|TRBD2
ASSYSELAGAYEQY
>TRBV30|NA
AWMAVPYEQY
>TRBV29-1|NA
SVVAKNIQY
>TRBV11-2|NA
ASSLDGGTVTELYNEQF
>TRBV10-3|NA
AHQAGQSPSYEQY
>TRBV30|NA
AWWSGHSNQPQH
>TRBV5-4|TRBD1
ASSLDRGNTEAF
>TRBV6-5|NA
ATLRGSEQF
>TRBV4-3|TRBD1
ASSPGQGGSLH
>TRBV24-1|TRBD1
ATSDWGQGEQY
>TRBV19|NA
ASSFRTARANYGYT
>TRBV6-2/TRBV6-3|NA
ASSYSPGQFSTDTQY
>TRBV2|NA
ASQEQMNTEAF
>TRBV5-1|TRBD1
ASSADTGDTEAF
>TRBV11-2|NA
ASSLGRVTEAF
>TRBV5-1|NA
ASSMVEGVKPQH
>TRBV5-4|NA
ASSPAGADHNEQF
>TRBV7-9|NA
ASSLLQGSGYT
>TRBV10-3|TRBD1
AISVNRGHYGYT